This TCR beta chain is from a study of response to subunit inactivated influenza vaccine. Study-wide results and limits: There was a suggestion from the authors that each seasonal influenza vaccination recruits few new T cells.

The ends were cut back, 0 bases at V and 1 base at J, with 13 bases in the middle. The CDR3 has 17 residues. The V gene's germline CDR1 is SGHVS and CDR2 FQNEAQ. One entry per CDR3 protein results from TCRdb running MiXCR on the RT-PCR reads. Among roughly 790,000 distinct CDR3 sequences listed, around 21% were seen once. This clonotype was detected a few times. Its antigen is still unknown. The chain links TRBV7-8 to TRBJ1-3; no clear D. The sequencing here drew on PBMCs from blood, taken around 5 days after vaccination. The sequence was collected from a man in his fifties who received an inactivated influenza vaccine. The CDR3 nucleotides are TGTGCCAGCAGCTTAGCGGCGGGTGCCCTTTCTGGAAACACCATATATTTT. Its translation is CASSLAAGALSGNTIYF.